Listed below are T cell receptor beta chains from one sample, sequenced in a study of identical twins. One entry per CDR3 protein results from TCRdb running MiXCR on the 5' RACE reads. The table includes 650,000 to 750,000 distinct CDR3 sequences, 21% detected once. This sample also belongs to another study, concerning T cells expressing NK-cell markers.

Sample: PBMCs. The receptors shown here come from a woman under 30 in good health. CDR3s include the opening cysteine and the closing phenylalanine or tryptophan. Fields, in order: V gene, J gene, clone size, D gene, CDR3 protein, CDR3 DNA. The D gene is left open where the match is weak. A clone size is listed for some rows: how often the clone was seen (once, few, many), or a class if it is expanded.

>TRBV10-2|TRBJ1-1|.|.
CASSYPIDGSLNTEAFF
TGCGCCAGCAGTTATCCGATAGACGGGTCTCTGAACACTGAAGCTTTCTTT
>TRBV5-1|TRBJ2-2|.|.
CASRRGAVATGELFF
TGCGCCAGCAGGAGGGGCGCAGTGGCCACCGGGGAGCTGTTTTTT
>TRBV21-1|TRBJ1-2|.|.
CASNIQGAQSDGYTF
TGTGCCAGCAACATACAGGGGGCGCAGTCTGATGGCTACACCTTC
>TRBV6-1|TRBJ2-1|few|TRBD2
CASRDGRAGNEQFF
TGTGCCAGCAGGGACGGGAGGGCCGGGAATGAGCAGTTCTTC
>TRBV24-1|TRBJ1-5|few|.
CATSGQLNQPQHF
TGTGCCACCAGTGGACAGCTCAATCAGCCCCAGCATTTT
>TRBV12-3/TRBV12-4|TRBJ2-1|few|TRBD2
CASSLYLAGVSYNEQFF
TGTGCCAGCAGTTTATACTTAGCGGGAGTCTCCTACAATGAGCAGTTCTTC
>TRBV6-1|TRBJ1-2|.|TRBD1
CATSGGQGPFYGYTF
TGTGCCACCTCAGGGGGGCAGGGACCTTTCTATGGCTACACCTTC
>TRBV5-1|TRBJ2-7|few|TRBD2
CASSLGTSGSGEQYF
TGCGCCAGCAGCTTGGGGACTAGCGGGAGTGGTGAGCAGTACTTC
>TRBV7-2|TRBJ2-1|.|TRBD1
CASSFTRQGHNEQFF
TGTGCCAGCAGTTTCACCCGACAGGGCCACAATGAGCAGTTCTTC
>TRBV20-1|TRBJ2-5|.|.
CSARRIGTEQETQYF
TGCAGTGCTAGGAGGATCGGGACTGAACAAGAGACCCAGTACTTC
>TRBV10-3|TRBJ2-1|few|.
CASSTGFDEQFF
TGTGCCTCCTCCACAGGCTTCGATGAGCAGTTCTTC
>TRBV7-9|TRBJ2-3|.|.
CASSFSLASSTDTQYF
TGTGCCAGCAGCTTTAGTCTGGCGAGTAGCACAGATACGCAGTATTTT
>TRBV20-1|TRBJ2-7|few|TRBD1
CSAFQTGSYEQYF
TGCAGTGCTTTCCAGACAGGGTCCTACGAGCAGTACTTC
>TRBV10-3|TRBJ1-4|.|.
CAISNGGTEKLFF
TGTGCCATCAGTAACGGGGGTACTGAAAAACTGTTTTTT
>TRBV11-2|TRBJ2-3|.|.
CASSSPGTFRSASTDTQYF
TGTGCCAGCAGCTCACCCGGGACTTTCCGATCCGCTAGCACAGATACGCAGTATTTT
>TRBV20-1|TRBJ1-1|.|.
CSARRPQEEAFF
TGCAGTGCTAGGAGGCCACAGGAGGAAGCTTTCTTT
>TRBV20-1|TRBJ2-1|few|.
CSASPLGPSYNEQFF
TGCAGTGCTAGCCCCCTCGGACCGTCCTACAATGAGCAGTTCTTC
>TRBV24-1|TRBJ1-5|few|.
CATSVCYSNQPQHF
TGTGCCACCAGTGTGTGCTATAGCAATCAGCCCCAGCATTTT
>TRBV20-1|TRBJ2-7|few|.
CSPQGTYEQYF
TGCAGTCCACAGGGAACCTACGAGCAGTACTTC
>TRBV10-3|TRBJ1-5|.|.
CAIRAGGNSNQPQHF
TGTGCCATCAGGGCTGGGGGAAATAGCAATCAGCCCCAGCATTTT
>TRBV20-1|TRBJ2-5|few|.
CSASVGSGETQYF
TGCAGTGCTAGTGTAGGGTCCGGGGAGACCCAGTACTTC
>TRBV20-1|TRBJ2-1|many|TRBD2
CSARDSQGGNEQFF
TGCAGTGCTAGAGATAGTCAGGGAGGGAATGAGCAGTTCTTC
>TRBV5-1|TRBJ2-2|.|TRBD1
CASTDQGAANTGELFF
TGCGCCAGCACTGACCAGGGGGCTGCGAACACCGGGGAGCTGTTTTTT
>TRBV12-3/TRBV12-4|TRBJ1-2|.|.
CASSPLRLPRGYTF
TGTGCCAGCAGCCCTCTTCGGCTGCCACGAGGCTACACCTTC
>TRBV6-2/TRBV6-3|TRBJ2-1|.|TRBD2
CASSFPSGIAYNEQFF
TGTGCCAGCAGTTTCCCGAGCGGGATTGCCTACAATGAGCAGTTCTTC
>TRBV7-9|TRBJ1-2|.|.
CASSLVGKGGYTF
TGTGCCAGCAGCTTAGTAGGGAAAGGTGGCTACACCTTC
>TRBV20-1|TRBJ1-1|few|.
CSARGEGKAFF
TGCAGTGCTAGAGGTGAGGGGAAAGCTTTCTTT
>TRBV7-6|TRBJ2-3|once|TRBD2
CASSFREAAIGTDTQYF
TGTGCCAGCAGCTTTCGGGAGGCCGCTATTGGCACAGATACGCAGTATTTT
>TRBV20-1|TRBJ2-7|.|.
CSARGPGAGHSYEQYF
TGCAGTGCTAGAGGGCCCGGGGCGGGGCACTCCTACGAGCAGTACTTC
>TRBV20-1|TRBJ1-2|.|.
CSSRGTTNYGYTF
TGCAGCTCGCGGGGGACGACGAACTATGGCTACACCTTC
>TRBV10-3|TRBJ2-3|.|TRBD2
CAISERRGELSTDTQYF
TGTGCCATCAGTGAAAGGCGGGGGGAACTTAGCACAGATACGCAGTATTTT
>TRBV15|TRBJ2-7|many|TRBD1
CATSRTTGTGTYEQYF
TGTGCCACCAGCAGAACGACCGGGACAGGGACCTACGAGCAGTACTTC
>TRBV6-5|TRBJ2-1|many|.
CASSYSGLAGIYNEQFF
TGTGCCAGCAGTTACTCAGGGCTAGCCGGTATATACAATGAGCAGTTCTTC
>TRBV20-1|TRBJ1-1|.|.
CSATQPNTEAFF
TGCAGTGCTACCCAGCCGAACACTGAAGCTTTCTTT
>TRBV15|TRBJ2-1|few|.
CATSIVSRGNEQFF
TGTGCCACCAGCATCGTGAGTCGGGGCAATGAGCAGTTCTTC
>TRBV6-6|TRBJ2-5|.|.
CAAGHTRETQYF
TGTGCCGCCGGACACACCAGAGAGACCCAGTACTTC
>TRBV29-1|TRBJ1-1|.|.
CSVEVGVPEAFF
TGCAGCGTTGAAGTGGGGGTACCTGAAGCTTTCTTT
>TRBV9|TRBJ1-1|.|.
CASSVRGLNTEAFF
TGTGCCAGCAGCGTAAGGGGCTTGAACACTGAAGCTTTCTTT
>TRBV20-1|TRBJ2-3|many|.
CSASRGADTQYF
TGCAGTGCTAGTCGGGGCGCAGATACGCAGTATTTT
>TRBV12-3/TRBV12-4|TRBJ2-7|.|.
CARPGEQYF
TGTGCCCGCCCGGGAGAGCAGTACTTC
>TRBV12-3/TRBV12-4|TRBJ1-1|.|.
CASSGQSNTEAFF
TGTGCCAGCAGCGGACAGAGTAACACTGAAGCTTTCTTT
>TRBV7-2|TRBJ2-3|few|TRBD2
CASSHGGRGGADTQYF
TGTGCCAGCAGCCATGGCGGGCGGGGGGGCGCAGATACGCAGTATTTT
>TRBV29-1|TRBJ1-3|many|.
CSVGGNTIYF
TGCAGCGTTGGGGGAAACACCATATATTTT
>TRBV7-2|TRBJ2-7|few|TRBD1
CASSFLGTGVHEQYF
TGTGCCAGCAGCTTCCTTGGGACAGGGGTCCACGAGCAGTACTTC
>TRBV5-1|TRBJ2-1|many|.
CASSLGRNEQFF
TGCGCCAGCAGCTTGGGCAGAAATGAGCAGTTCTTC
>TRBV20-1|TRBJ2-7|.|.
CSASLGTFGEQYF
TGCAGTGCTAGTCTGGGGACTTTTGGGGAGCAGTACTTC
>TRBV20-1|TRBJ2-3|few|TRBD2
CSRSAGADTQYF
TGCAGTCGATCAGCGGGGGCGGATACGCAGTATTTT
>TRBV7-9|TRBJ2-7|few|TRBD2
CASSLELAGVTVEQYF
TGTGCCAGCAGCTTAGAACTAGCGGGAGTGACTGTTGAGCAGTACTTC
>TRBV29-1|TRBJ2-7|.|.
CSVEGGRTPTEQYF
TGCAGCGTTGAAGGGGGACGGACACCTACGGAGCAGTACTTC
>TRBV20-1|TRBJ2-7|.|TRBD2
CSARDEGGTYEQYF
TGCAGTGCTAGAGATGAGGGAGGGACCTACGAGCAGTACTTC